This T cell receptor beta chain was captured in a study of shared clonotypes between healthy human individuals. Clones were sequenced by immunoSEQ multiplex PCR, and TCRdb holds only the in-frame ones, with some missing. Seen here are roughly 2.6 million clones, more than 90% observed once, and the top ten hold roughly 0.15%. The germline gives CDR1 SGHDT, CDR2 YYEEEE. Trimming took 1 base from V and 3 from J; bases not matched to a gene: 0. The CDR3 totals 13 residues. The TCR originated in a man aged 18 to 29 in good health. This rearrangement joins TRBV5-6 to TRBJ2-5, with 7 bases that match TRBD2. Sequencing was carried out using naive CD4+ T cells sorted from blood. Described subset: CD45RA+ positively selected. The CDR3: CASSLSGEETQYF. CDR3 bases: TGTGCCAGCAGCTTGAGCGGGGAAGAGACCCAGTACTTC.